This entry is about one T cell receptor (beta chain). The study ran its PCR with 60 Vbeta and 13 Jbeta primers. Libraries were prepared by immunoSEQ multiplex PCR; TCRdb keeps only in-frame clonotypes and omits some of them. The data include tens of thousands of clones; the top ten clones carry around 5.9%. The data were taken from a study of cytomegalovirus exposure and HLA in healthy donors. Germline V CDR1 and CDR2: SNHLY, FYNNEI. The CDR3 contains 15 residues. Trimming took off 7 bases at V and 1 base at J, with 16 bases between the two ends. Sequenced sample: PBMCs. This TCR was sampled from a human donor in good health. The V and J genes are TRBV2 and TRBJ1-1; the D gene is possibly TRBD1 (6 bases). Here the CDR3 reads CASTVTRGENTEAFF. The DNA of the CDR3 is TGTGCCAGCACCGTTACCAGGGGAGAGAACACTGAAGCTTTCTTT.